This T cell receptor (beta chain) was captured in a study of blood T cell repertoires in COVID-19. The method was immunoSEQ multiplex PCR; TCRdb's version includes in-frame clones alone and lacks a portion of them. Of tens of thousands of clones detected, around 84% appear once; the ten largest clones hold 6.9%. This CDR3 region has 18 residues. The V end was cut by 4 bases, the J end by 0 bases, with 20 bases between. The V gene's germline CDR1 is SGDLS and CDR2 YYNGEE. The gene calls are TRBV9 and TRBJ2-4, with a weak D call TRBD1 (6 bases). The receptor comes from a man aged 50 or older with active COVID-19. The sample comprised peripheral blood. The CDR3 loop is CASSPMGAGPLAKNIQYF. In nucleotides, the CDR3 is TGTGCCAGCAGCCCCATGGGGGCAGGCCCACTAGCCAAAAACATTCAGTACTTC.